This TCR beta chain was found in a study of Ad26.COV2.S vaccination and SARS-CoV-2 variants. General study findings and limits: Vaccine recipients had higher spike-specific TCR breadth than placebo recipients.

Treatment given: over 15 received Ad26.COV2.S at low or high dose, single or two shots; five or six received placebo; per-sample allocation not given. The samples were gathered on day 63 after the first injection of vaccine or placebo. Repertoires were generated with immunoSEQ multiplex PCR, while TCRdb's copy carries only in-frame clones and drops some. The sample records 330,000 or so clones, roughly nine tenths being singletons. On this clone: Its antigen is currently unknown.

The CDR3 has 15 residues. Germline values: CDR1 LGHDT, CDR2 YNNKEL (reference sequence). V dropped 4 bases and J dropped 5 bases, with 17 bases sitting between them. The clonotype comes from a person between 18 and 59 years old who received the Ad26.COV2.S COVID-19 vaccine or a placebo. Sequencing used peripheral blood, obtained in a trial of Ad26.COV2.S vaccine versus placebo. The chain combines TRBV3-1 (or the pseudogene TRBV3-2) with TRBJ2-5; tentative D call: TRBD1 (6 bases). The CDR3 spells CASSLETYRVETQYF. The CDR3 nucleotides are TGTGCCAGCAGCCTGGAGACCTACAGGGTGGAGACCCAGTACTTC.